This T cell receptor beta chain derives from a study of breast tumors, draining lymph nodes, adjacent tissues. General study points: That most tumor T cells come from lymph nodes remained unproven. Compared with basal-like, luminal-like tumors shared significantly more repertoire with nontumor tissue.

Germline lookup yields CDR1 MNHNS and CDR2 SASEGT. V was clipped by 5 bases and J by 6 bases; unmatched bases: 10. The length of the CDR3 is 15 residues. TCRdb passed the multiplex PCR reads through MiXCR, listing each CDR3 protein once. Of 60,000 to 75,000 distinct CDR3 sequences in the sample, around three fifths are singletons; the top ten hold around 19%. The sample holds many counts of this clonotype. Its antigen is as yet unknown. The specimen was breast tumor tissue. This TCR was recovered from a female donor with breast cancer. Some clones in this sample may be carry-over from other donors' samples. The V and J genes are TRBV6-1 and TRBJ1-2, with TRBD1 matching 9 bases. Here the CDR3 DNA reads TGTGCCAGCAGTCTCCTCTGGACAGGGGTGGATGGCTACACCTTC. This encodes CASSLLWTGVDGYTF.